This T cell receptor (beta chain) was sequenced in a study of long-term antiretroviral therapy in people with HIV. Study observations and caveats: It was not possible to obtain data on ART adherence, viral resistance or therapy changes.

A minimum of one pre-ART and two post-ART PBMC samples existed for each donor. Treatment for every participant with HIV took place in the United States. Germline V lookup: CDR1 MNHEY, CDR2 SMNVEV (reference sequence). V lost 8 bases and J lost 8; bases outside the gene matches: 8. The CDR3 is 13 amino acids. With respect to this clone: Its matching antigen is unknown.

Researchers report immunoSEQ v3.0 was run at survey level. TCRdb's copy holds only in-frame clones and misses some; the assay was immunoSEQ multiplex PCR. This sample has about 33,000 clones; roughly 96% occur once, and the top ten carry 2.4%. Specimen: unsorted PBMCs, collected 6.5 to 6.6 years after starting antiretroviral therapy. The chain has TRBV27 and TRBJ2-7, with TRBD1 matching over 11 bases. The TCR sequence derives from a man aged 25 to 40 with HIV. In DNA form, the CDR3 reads TGTGCCAGCGGCTGGACAGGGGGCGCCCAGCAGTACTTC. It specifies CASGWTGGAQQYF.